The 18 T cell receptor beta chains presented below share a single source sample, sequenced in a study of blood T cell repertoires in COVID-19. Only in-frame clones appear in the TCRdb table, and some are missing; sequencing was by immunoSEQ multiplex PCR. The sample consists of about 170,000 clones, more than 70% of them appearing once. Material: PBMCs or T cells enriched from blood (not recorded which). The receptor source for this set is a woman between 50 and 59 years old in a cohort exposed to, infected with or recovered from COVID-19 (not recorded which).

The chain links TRBV11-3 to TRBJ2-2, with a tentative D call TRBD2 (6 bases). The germline gives CDR1 SGHNT, CDR2 YENEEA. The V and J ends lost 5 bases and 3 bases respectively, with 16 bases between them. This CDR3 comprises 16 residues. The CDR3 is CASSKGPGVDTGELFF. The CDR3 bases are TGTGCCAGCAGCAAAGGACCGGGAGTGGACACCGGGGAGCTGTTTTTT.

In this sample, this clone turned up a few times. The rearrangement uses TRBV14 and TRBJ1-1; TRBD1 is a possible D gene (6 bases). The V gene's germline CDR1 is SGHDN and CDR2 FVKESK. Trimming left V 2 bases short and J 3 bases short, with 19 bases between. The CDR3 totals 17 residues. The CDR3 reads CASSQLTNIRGYTEAFF. The CDR3 region has the DNA TGTGCCAGCAGCCAACTTACAAATATCAGGGGTTACACTGAAGCTTTCTTT. Together with reference TRBV14 and TRBJ1-1, the CDR3 gives the full variable domain: EAGVTQFPSHSVIEKGQTVTLRCDPISGHDNLYWYRRVMGKEIKFLLHFVKESKQDESGMPNNRFLAERTGGTYSTLKVQPAELEDSGVYFCASSQLTNIRGYTEAFFGQGTRLTVV.

The chain couples TRBV4-1 to TRBJ1-2; D is perhaps TRBD1 (5 bases). This CDR3 spans 16 amino acids. Germline V gives CDR1 MGHRA, CDR2 YSYEKL. Trimming removed 3 bases from V and 6 bases from J, with 20 bases in between. Written as DNA, the CDR3 is TGCGCCAGCAGCCACACCGATTTGGGGGGAAGGAATGGCTACACCTTC. Amino acids: CASSHTDLGGRNGYTF.

The sample holds a few counts of this clone. The V and J genes are TRBV15 and TRBJ2-6, with D perhaps matching TRBD1 (6 bases). The V end lost 10 bases, the J end lost 3 bases, and 13 bases lay between the germline ends. Germline V gene data show CDR1 as LNHNV and CDR2 as YYDKDF (reference sequence). The CDR3 covers 14 residues. This CDR3 reads CAIETGYGANVLTF. As DNA, the CDR3 is TGTGCCATAGAAACAGGGTATGGGGCCAACGTCCTGACTTTC.

Notes on this clone: This same CDR3 is encoded by further DNA sequences in the sample. The V and J genes are TRBV9 and TRBJ2-3, with unresolved D. The CDR3 runs 14 residues. Germline V gives CDR1 SGDLS, CDR2 YYNGEE. V lost 4 bases and J 0 bases, leaving 9 bases between the germline ends. Here the CDR3 reads CASSPLTSTDTQYF. The CDR3 bases are TGTGCCAGCAGCCCCTTAACTAGCACAGATACGCAGTATTTT.

This chain joins TRBV5-4 and TRBJ1-2; 8 bases map to TRBD1. Trimming at V came to 4 bases and at J to 7 bases, leaving 9 bases not matched to a gene. This CDR3 has 14 residues. CDR1 is SGHNT, CDR2 YYREEE, per germline (reference sequence). CDR3 loop: CASSELTGGPGYTF. The CDR3 DNA sequence: TGTGCCAGCAGCGAGCTAACAGGGGGTCCTGGCTACACCTTC.

The chain employs TRBV7-9 and TRBJ2-2; perhaps TRBD2 as D (5 bases). The germline V gene encodes CDR1 SEHNR and CDR2 FQNEAQ (reference sequence). Trimming left V 3 bases short and J 6 bases short, with 14 bases between. The CDR3 is 15 amino acids. The CDR3 region is CASSFRDPKAGELFF. In DNA form, the CDR3 reads TGTGCCAGCAGCTTCCGGGATCCCAAGGCCGGGGAGCTGTTTTTT.

On this clone: Other DNA sequences in this sample translate to the same CDR3. The genes are TRBV5-4 and TRBJ2-1; TRBD1 might be the D (7 bases). The CDR3 runs to 15 residues. From germline, CDR1 is SGHNT and CDR2 YYREEE (reference sequence). V was cut by 4 bases and J by 0 bases, with 11 bases left in between. The CDR3 loop is CASSHQGGSYNEQFF. CDR3 bases: TGTGCCAGCAGCCACCAGGGGGGCTCCTACAATGAGCAGTTCTTC.

The rearrangement uses TRBV2 and TRBJ1-6; 8 bases are shared with TRBD1. The length of the CDR3 is 15 residues. The germline gives CDR1 SNHLY, CDR2 FYNNEI. The junction had 5 bases not matched to a gene; V was cut back by 4 bases and J by 6 bases. The CDR3 sequence is CASSGQGYANSPLHF. CDR3 bases: TGTGCCAGCAGTGGACAGGGGTACGCTAATTCACCCCTCCACTTT.

The V gene is TRBV28, the J gene TRBJ1-6; D call uncertain. CDR1 and CDR2 (germline): MDHEN, SYDVKM. The CDR3 has 14 residues. V gave up 1 base and J gave up 7 bases, with 8 bases separating them. The CDR3: CASSLSFQNSPLHF. In DNA, the CDR3 is TGTGCCAGCAGTTTATCTTTTCAGAATTCACCCCTCCACTTT.

The rearrangement links TRBV7-8 to TRBJ2-5; D might be TRBD2 (6 bases). V was trimmed by 2 bases and J by 5 bases, leaving 21 bases between them. The CDR3 extends over 17 amino acids. The V gene's germline CDR1 is SGHVS and CDR2 FQNEAQ. CDR3 sequence reads: CASSLREVLYPPETQYF. The CDR3 nucleotides read TGTGCCAGCAGCTTAAGGGAGGTCCTCTACCCCCCGGAGACCCAGTACTTC.

The genes are TRBV27 and TRBJ1-1; D is perhaps TRBD1 (5 bases). The V gene's germline CDR1 is MNHEY and CDR2 SMNVEV (reference sequence). Between the trimmed V and J ends, which lost 0 bases and 1 base, there was a span of 9 bases. CDR3 size: 15 residues. CDR3 in amino acids: CASSLSRGRNTEAFF. CDR3 DNA sequence: TGTGCCAGCAGTTTATCCCGGGGGAGGAACACTGAAGCTTTCTTT.

The rearrangement links TRBV5-1 to TRBJ2-4; no firm D call. V lost 0 bases and J 0 bases, leaving 10 bases between the germline ends. The germline V gene has CDR1 SGHRS and CDR2 YFSETQ. This CDR3 region has 16 residues. The CDR3 protein is CASSLASDLAKNIQYF. The CDR3 bases are TGCGCCAGCAGCTTGGCCAGCGACCTAGCCAAAAACATTCAGTACTTC.

The J gene is TRBJ1-1, the V gene TRBV6-5; D unresolved. Germline CDR1 and CDR2: MNHEY and SVGAGI. Deletions cut 5 bases from V and 4 bases from J, with 11 bases between. CDR3 size: 13 residues. The CDR3 reads CASSPRLSTEAFF. CDR3 nucleotides: TGTGCCAGCAGTCCCCGCCTCAGCACTGAAGCTTTCTTT.

This chain uses TRBV28 with TRBJ2-1; weak D call: TRBD2 (6 bases). The V gene's germline CDR1 is MDHEN and CDR2 SYDVKM. Deletions cut 7 bases from V and 4 bases from J, with 17 bases between. CDR3 size: 15 residues. The CDR3 DNA reads as TGTGCCAGCATCATAGTGGGGGGAACATACAATGAGCAGTTCTTC. It codes for CASIIVGGTYNEQFF.

V gene TRBV14 combines with J gene TRBJ2-3, with D perhaps TRBD2 (5 bases). CDR1 and CDR2 (germline): SGHDN, FVKESK. V lost 3 bases to trimming and J lost 7 bases, with 11 bases between them. The CDR3 is made up of 13 amino acids. The CDR3 bases are TGTGCCAGCAGCCATTCAACGGGGTATACGCAGTATTTT. Translated, it gives CASSHSTGYTQYF.

This clone came up once. DNA for the CDR3: TGTGCCACCAGTGACGCGGGACATGGCTACACCTTC. Translating it yields CATSDAGHGYTF. J is TRBJ1-2 and V is TRBV24-1; the D gene is possibly TRBD1 (5 bases). Germline V gives CDR1 KGHDR, CDR2 SFDVKD. The CDR3 is made up of 12 amino acids. Trimming took 4 bases from V and 6 from J, leaving 8 bases between them.

The CDR3 nucleotides are TGTGCCAGCAGTGAAGAGGGGTCAGGGTGGGCCAATGAGCAGTTCTTC. Protein sequence: CASSEEGSGWANEQFF. This chain links TRBV6-1 with TRBJ2-1; D is perhaps TRBD1 (5 bases). This CDR3 is built from 16 residues. Germline V lookup: CDR1 MNHNS, CDR2 SASEGT. Trimming removed 1 base at V and 6 bases at J, with 16 bases between.